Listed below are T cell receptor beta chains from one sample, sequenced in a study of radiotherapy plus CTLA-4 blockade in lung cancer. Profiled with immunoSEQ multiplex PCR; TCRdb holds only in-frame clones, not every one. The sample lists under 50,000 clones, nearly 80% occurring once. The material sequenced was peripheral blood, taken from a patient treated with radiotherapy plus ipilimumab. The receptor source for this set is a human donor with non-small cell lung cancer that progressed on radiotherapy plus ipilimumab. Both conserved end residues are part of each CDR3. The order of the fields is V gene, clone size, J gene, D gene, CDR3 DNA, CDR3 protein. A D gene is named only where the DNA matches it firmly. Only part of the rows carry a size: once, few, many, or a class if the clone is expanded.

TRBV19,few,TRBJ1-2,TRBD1,TGTGCCAGTAGTGGGCGACAGGGGTTGTCGATCGATGGCTACACCTTC,CASSGRQGLSIDGYTF
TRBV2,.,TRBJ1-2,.,TGTGCCGGAAAGGGGAACAAATACTACGGCTACACCTTC,CAGKGNKYYGYTF
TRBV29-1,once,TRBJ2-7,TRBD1,TGCAGCGTTGAAGGCGAAGGAGGACAGGGGATCTCCTACGAGCAGTACTTC,CSVEGEGGQGISYEQYF
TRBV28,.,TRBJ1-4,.,TGTGCCAGCAGTCCCTGGCCAGTCGATAGCGAAAAACTGTTTTTT,CASSPWPVDSEKLFF
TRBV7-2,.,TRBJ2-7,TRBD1,TGTGCCAGCAGCACTTCTAGGACAGGGGGCGAGCAGTACTTC,CASSTSRTGGEQYF
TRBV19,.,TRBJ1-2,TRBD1,TGTGCCAGTAGTGGGGACAGGTACTATGGCTACACCTTC,CASSGDRYYGYTF
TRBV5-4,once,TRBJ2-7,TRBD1,TGTGCCAGCAGCTCCCCGGGACAGGGAGAGGAGCAGTACTTC,CASSSPGQGEEQYF
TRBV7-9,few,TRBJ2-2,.,TGCAGTCTCGGAGAGGAGTTGGCCGGGGAGCTGTTTTTT,CSLGEELAGELFF
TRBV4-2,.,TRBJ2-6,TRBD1,TGTGCCAGCAGCCAACAGAGCCCACAGGGGTCCCACTCTGGGGCCAACGTCCTGACTTTC,CASSQQSPQGSHSGANVLTF
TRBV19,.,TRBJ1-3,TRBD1,TGTGCCACCCCAACGGACAGGGGAAACACCATATATTTT,CATPTDRGNTIYF
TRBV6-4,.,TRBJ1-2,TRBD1,TGTGCCAGCAGTTTTACGACAGGGGAGGGCTATGGCTACACCTTC,CASSFTTGEGYGYTF
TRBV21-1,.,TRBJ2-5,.,TGTGCCAGCAGCAAAAACAGGGGGCTAGGGGAGACCCAGTACTTC,CASSKNRGLGETQYF
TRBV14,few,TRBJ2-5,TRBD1,TGTGCCAGCAGCCATGCGACAGGGAGACAAGAGACCCAGTACTTC,CASSHATGRQETQYF
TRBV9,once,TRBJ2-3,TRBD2,TGTGCCAGCAGCTTAACCAGACTAGCGGGGGGGGGTGATACGCAGTATTTT,CASSLTRLAGGGDTQYF
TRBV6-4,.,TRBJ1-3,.,TGTGCCAGCAGTGAACGGCAGGCCCAAACTTACTCTGGAAACACCATATATTTT,CASSERQAQTYSGNTIYF
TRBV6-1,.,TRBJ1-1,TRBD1,TGTGCCAGCACTAAAAGGGGGCCTGAAGCTTTCTTT,CASTKRGPEAFF
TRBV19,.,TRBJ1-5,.,TGTGCCAGTAGTATAGTCGGGTTGGGCAATCAGCCCCAGCATTTT,CASSIVGLGNQPQHF
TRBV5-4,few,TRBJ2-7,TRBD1,TGTGCCAGCAGCCGGGACAGGGGTTACGAGCAGTACTTC,CASSRDRGYEQYF
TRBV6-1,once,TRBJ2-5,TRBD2,TGTGCCAGCAGAACCGGGACTAGCAGGCGTGAGACCCAGTACTTC,CASRTGTSRRETQYF
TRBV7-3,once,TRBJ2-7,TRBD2,TGTGCCAGCAGCTTGGCTAGCGGGGTCTCCTACGAGCAGTACTTC,CASSLASGVSYEQYF
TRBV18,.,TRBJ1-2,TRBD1,TGTGCCAGCTCAGAGGTCTCAGGGGGCAGCGGTGGCTACACCTTC,CASSEVSGGSGGYTF
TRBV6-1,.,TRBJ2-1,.,TGTGCCAGCAGTGAGCCTTATGTTGCTTCGGGAGAGCAGTTCTTC,CASSEPYVASGEQFF
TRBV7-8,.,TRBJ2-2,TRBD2,TGTGCCAGCAGCCTCCGGACTAGCGGGCGCGCGAACACCGGGGAGCTGTTTTTT,CASSLRTSGRANTGELFF
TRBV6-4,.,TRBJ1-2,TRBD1,TGTGCCAGCTCGGACAGGGGAATTGGCTACACCTTC,CASSDRGIGYTF
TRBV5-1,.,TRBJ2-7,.,TGCGCCAGCAGCTTGCAGGGTTTATCCTACGAGCAGTACTTC,CASSLQGLSYEQYF
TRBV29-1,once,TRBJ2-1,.,TGCAGCGTTGAAGATCGGCGGATCCCCGGCGAGCAGTTCTTC,CSVEDRRIPGEQFF
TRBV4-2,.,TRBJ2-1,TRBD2,TGTGCCAGCAGCCAAGATAGCGGGGGAACCTACAATGAGCAGTTCTTC,CASSQDSGGTYNEQFF
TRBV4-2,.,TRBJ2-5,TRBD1,TGTGCCAGCAGCCTTGGACAGGGTCAAGAGACCCAGTACTTC,CASSLGQGQETQYF
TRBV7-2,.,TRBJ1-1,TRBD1,TGTGCCAGCAGCCCGGACCGACAGGGGCGAGTCGCTGAAGCTTTCTTT,CASSPDRQGRVAEAFF
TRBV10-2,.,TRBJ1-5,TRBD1,TGCGCCAGCAGTCAGGACAGGGGAGGTCAGCCCCAGCATTTT,CASSQDRGGQPQHF
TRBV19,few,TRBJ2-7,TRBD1,TGTGCCAGTGGGAGGACAGGGCCCGGACTTCGGGAGCAGTACTTC,CASGRTGPGLREQYF
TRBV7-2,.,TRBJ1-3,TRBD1,TGTGCCAGCAGCTTAGAGACAGGGGCTGGAAACACCATATATTTT,CASSLETGAGNTIYF
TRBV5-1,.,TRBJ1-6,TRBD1,TGCGCCAGCAAGGACAGGGCCAATTCACCCCTCCACTTT,CASKDRANSPLHF
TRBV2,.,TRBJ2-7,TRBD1,TGTGCCACCCACAGGGGGTCGGATTCCTACGAGCAGTACTTC,CATHRGSDSYEQYF
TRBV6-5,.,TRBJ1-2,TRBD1,TGTGCCAGCAGTTACAGGGGACAGACCTCTAACTATGGCTACACCTTC,CASSYRGQTSNYGYTF
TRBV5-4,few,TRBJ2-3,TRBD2,TGTGCCAGCAGCTTGGGAGGCCGTAGGGCTAGCGGAATCACAGATACGCAGTATTTT,CASSLGGRRASGITDTQYF
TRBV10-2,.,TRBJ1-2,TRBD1,TGCGCCAGCAGTGGGTCGGTGACAGGGGCCCTCACCGTGGGCTACACCTTC,CASSGSVTGALTVGYTF
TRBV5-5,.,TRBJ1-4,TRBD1,TGTGCCAGCAGCCCCGGGACAGTCAATGAAAAACTGTTTTTT,CASSPGTVNEKLFF
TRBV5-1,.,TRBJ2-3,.,TGCGCCAGCAGCTTTTACGGGACTTTTACAGATACGCAGTATTTT,CASSFYGTFTDTQYF
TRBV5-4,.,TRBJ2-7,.,TGTGCCAGCAGCTTGGCGGGTTCCTACGAGCAGTACTTC,CASSLAGSYEQYF
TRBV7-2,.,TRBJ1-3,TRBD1,TGTGCCAGCAGCTTTGCGGGGACAGGGGGCCCCGACACCATATATTTT,CASSFAGTGGPDTIYF
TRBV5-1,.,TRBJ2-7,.,TGCGCCAGCAGCCACCCCACCAGGACGGACACCTACGAGCAGTACTTC,CASSHPTRTDTYEQYF
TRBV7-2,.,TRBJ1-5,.,TGTGCCAGCAGCCCCCACATCAGCAATCAGCCCCAGCATTTT,CASSPHISNQPQHF
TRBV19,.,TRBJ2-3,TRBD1,TGTGCCAGTAGTAGGACAGGGGGTGGGACAGATACGCAGTATTTT,CASSRTGGGTDTQYF
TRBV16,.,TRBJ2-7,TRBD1,TGTGCCAGCAGCCAATCGGGACAGGGGGCCCCTACCTACGAGCAGTACTTC,CASSQSGQGAPTYEQYF
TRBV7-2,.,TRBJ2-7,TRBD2,TGTGCCAGCAGCTTAAGACTAGCGTCCTACGAGCAGTACTTC,CASSLRLASYEQYF
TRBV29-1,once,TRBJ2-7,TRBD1,TGCAGCGTCGCGGGACAGGTGACCTCCTACGAGCAGTACTTC,CSVAGQVTSYEQYF
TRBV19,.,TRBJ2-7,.,TGTGCCAGTTCCGCAGGAGGCGGGTACGAGCAGTACTTC,CASSAGGGYEQYF
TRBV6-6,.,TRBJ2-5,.,TGTGCCAGCAGTTGGGACAACCTCCAAGAGACCCAGTACTTC,CASSWDNLQETQYF
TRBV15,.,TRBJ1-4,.,TGTGCCACCAGCAGAGTACAGGGACCCTTTGAAAAACTGTTTTTT,CATSRVQGPFEKLFF
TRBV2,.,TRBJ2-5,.,TGTGCCAGCAGTGCCAGGGGGGTACGAGAGACCCAGTACTTC,CASSARGVRETQYF
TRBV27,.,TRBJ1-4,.,TGTGCCCCCCAACCCGTACAGGGTTGTGAAAAACTGTTTTTT,CAPQPVQGCEKLFF
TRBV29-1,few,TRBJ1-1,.,TGCAGCGTTGTCAGGAACACTGAAGCTTTCTTT,CSVVRNTEAFF
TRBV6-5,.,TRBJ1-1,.,TGTGCCAGCAGCTCCGGGGGGGGCGGGGACACTGAAGCTTTCTTT,CASSSGGGGDTEAFF
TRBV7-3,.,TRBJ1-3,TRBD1,TGTGCCAGCAGCTTAGGAGGGGGCAATGGAAACACCATATATTTT,CASSLGGGNGNTIYF
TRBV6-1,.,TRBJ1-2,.,TGTGCCAGCAGTGAGGCGAGCGCTTGGGGCTACACCTTC,CASSEASAWGYTF
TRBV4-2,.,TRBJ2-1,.,TGTGCCAGCAGCCAAGATTCGGGCTCCTACAATGAGCAGTTCTTC,CASSQDSGSYNEQFF
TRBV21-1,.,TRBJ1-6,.,TGTGCCAGCAGTTGGACAGGGGGTAGAAATTCACCCCTCCACTTT,CASSWTGGRNSPLHF
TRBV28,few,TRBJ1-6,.,TGTGCCAGCAGTCGTGATCGGGGGGAGAGTTCACCCCTCCACTTT,CASSRDRGESSPLHF
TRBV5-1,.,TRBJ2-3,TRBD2,TGCGCCAGCAGTACAGCGGGGGGGGATACGCAGTATTTT,CASSTAGGDTQYF